This T cell receptor beta chain was recorded in a study of T cell clonality in common variable immunodeficiency. TCRdb keeps only in-frame clones here, not all; method: immunoSEQ multiplex PCR. The sample includes 55,000 or so clones, none of them occurring once. There are many counts of this clone. The specimen sequenced was peripheral blood mononuclear cells. The source is a person aged 18 to 70 in good health.

CDR3 DNA (partial): TGTGCCAGTAGTTTCCGTACTACGGCAGCTAACTATGGC. It codes for CASSFRTTAANYG. The entire CDR3 protein reads CASSFRTTAANYGYTF. The chain recombines TRBV19 with TRBJ1-2, with D unresolved. The read stops 3 residues short of the end of the CDR3; the missing end is completed from the germline J gene. This CDR3 has 16 amino acids. V gave up 5 bases and J gave up 0 bases, with 16 bases separating them. In germline, CDR1 is LNHDA, CDR2 SQIVND (reference sequence).